Presented here are 21 T cell receptor beta chains from one specimen sequenced in a study of post-analysis software for immune sequencing data. Broader study findings: In patients, TRBV5-6, TRBV5-1 and TRBV20-1 belonged to 4 or 5 TRBV segments found more frequently than in controls.

No antigen is known for these receptors. Unique molecular identifiers featured in each of the TCR beta cDNA libraries. One entry per CDR3 protein, called by TCRdb with MiXCR from the PCR reads. The sample has about 430,000 distinct CDR3 sequences, 35% to 45% seen once; the top ten hold under 9%. Sequencing was done on a sample of blood. The source of these receptors is a girl aged 2 to 10 with multiple sclerosis.

The table lists this clonotype with a few counts. Sequence at one end of the junction differs from germline and may be a read error. CDR3 amino acids: CAGSRRGNYGYTF. The CDR3 DNA follows: TGTGCCGGCAGCCGGAGGGGAAACTATGGCTACACCTTC. V and J are TRBV5-6 and TRBJ1-2; D is perhaps TRBD1 (5 bases). This CDR3 comprises 13 residues. From germline, CDR1 is SGHDT and CDR2 YYEEEE.

This clonotype showed up just a few times. The chain has TRBV11-2 and TRBJ1-6; possibly TRBD1 for D (5 bases). V lost 0 bases to trimming and J lost 10 bases, with 16 bases between them. This CDR3 contains 16 residues. Germline CDR1 SGHAT, CDR2 FQNNGV. For the CDR3, the DNA is TGTGCCAGCAGCTTAGATATGTTGGGGCTGGAATCACCCCTCCACTTT. It specifies CASSLDMLGLESPLHF. Looking up the rest from reference TRBV11-2 and TRBJ1-6 gives the full variable domain: EAGVAQSPRYKIIEKRQSVAFWCNPISGHATLYWYQQILGQGPKLLIQFQNNGVVDDSQLPKDRFSAERLKGVDSTLKIQPAKLEDSAVYLCASSLDMLGLESPLHFGNGTRLTVT.

This clonotype has only a few counts. The chain has TRBV4-1 and TRBJ2-1, with TRBD2 matching 16 bases. The CDR3 covers 16 residues. Per germline, CDR1 MGHRA and CDR2 YSYEKL. J lost 9 bases, V lost 4 bases, and 6 bases had no gene match. The CDR3, as DNA: TGCGCCAGCAGCCTGGCCGGGACTAGCGGGGGGGCTGAGCAGTTCTTC. Amino acids: CASSLAGTSGGAEQFF.

This clonotype was counted once. The chain has TRBV27 and TRBJ1-1; D gene unclear. The CDR3 sequence is 13 residues long. Germline-derived CDR1 and CDR2 are MNHEY and SMNVEV (reference sequence). Between the trimmed V and J ends, which lost 3 bases and 4 bases, there was a span of 9 bases. The CDR3 region is CASSLGFATEAFF. The CDR3 DNA sequence: TGTGCCAGCAGTTTGGGGTTTGCCACTGAAGCTTTCTTT.

This clonotype was counted a few times. The J gene is TRBJ2-7, the V gene TRBV28; TRBD1 might be the D (6 bases). There are 17 residues in the CDR3. From germline, CDR1 is MDHEN and CDR2 SYDVKM. V was clipped by 0 bases and J by 9 bases, with 24 bases between them. Here the CDR3 DNA reads TGTGCCAGCAGTTTATGGACGTCAGTGGGCAGCATAGGGGGGCAGTACTTC. It is translated as CASSLWTSVGSIGGQYF.

This sequence joins TRBV5-1 and TRBJ2-3; TRBD2 matches 7 bases. J gave up 4 bases and V 4 bases, and 9 bases lay outside the gene matches. Germline CDR1 SGHRS, CDR2 YFSETQ. The CDR3 is 15 residues long. CDR3 loop: CASSPLKRDPDTQYF. CDR3 nucleotide sequence: TGCGCCAGCAGCCCCCTGAAGCGGGACCCAGATACGCAGTATTTT.

This clonotype was counted between two and nine times. The chain carries TRBV12-3 or TRBV12-4 and TRBJ2-4, with TRBD1 matching 10 bases. J was trimmed by 3 bases and V by 4 bases; bases with no gene match: 6. This CDR3 contains 16 residues. CDR3 bases: TGTGCCAGCAGTTCGACAGGGGGCGGGGGCAAAAACATTCAGTACTTC. Translation: CASSSTGGGGKNIQYF.

The chain recombines TRBV7-9 with TRBJ1-6; D is unresolved. Trimming removed 4 bases at V and 8 bases at J, with 12 bases between. Germline V CDR1 and CDR2: SEHNR, FQNEAQ (reference sequence). The CDR3 is 14 residues long. The CDR3 sequence: CASSSWTEYSPLHF. DNA for the CDR3: TGTGCCAGCAGCTCCTGGACGGAGTATTCACCCCTCCACTTT.

The chain carries TRBV20-1 and TRBJ2-1, with TRBD2 matching 9 bases. With 6 bases clipped from V and 8 bases from J, the junction kept 5 bases outside the gene matches. In germline, CDR1 is DFQATT, CDR2 SNEGSKA (reference sequence). This CDR3 is built from 12 residues. The CDR3 protein is CSANERGDEQFF. DNA for the CDR3: TGCAGTGCAAACGAGCGGGGGGATGAGCAGTTCTTC.

V is TRBV7-3 and J is TRBJ2-3, with D hard to call. This CDR3 spans 14 amino acids. V was cut by 5 bases and J by 1 base, with 10 bases left in between. Germline V gene lookup returns CDR1 SGHTA and CDR2 FQGTGA. The CDR3 loop reads CASSTQIGTDTQYF. The DNA of the CDR3 is TGTGCCAGCAGCACACAGATCGGCACAGATACGCAGTATTTT.

The chain uses TRBV11-2 and TRBJ2-7; D is perhaps TRBD1 or TRBD2 (5 bases each). This CDR3 has 15 amino acids. Germline V gene data show CDR1 as SGHAT and CDR2 as FQNNGV. V lost 2 bases, J lost 1 base, and 12 bases lay in between. The CDR3 loop is CASSLPGSLSYEQYF. The CDR3 nucleotides are TGTGCCAGCAGCTTACCAGGGAGCCTATCCTACGAGCAGTACTTC.

The chain employs TRBV7-2 and TRBJ2-3; D is unclear. This CDR3 has 16 residues. CDR1 is SGHTA, CDR2 FQGNSA, per germline. Trimming stripped 4 bases from V and 2 bases from J, with 16 bases between. This CDR3 reads CASSYLPIVSTDTQYF. CDR3 coding DNA: TGTGCCAGCAGCTATCTACCGATTGTCTCCACAGATACGCAGTATTTT.

The J gene is TRBJ2-1, the V gene TRBV30; weak D call: TRBD1 (6 bases). Trimming removed 7 bases at V and 2 bases at J, with 15 bases between. Germline lookup yields CDR1 GTSNPN and CDR2 SVGIG (reference sequence). This CDR3 comprises 14 residues. The CDR3 reads CASPRGDTYNEQFF. The DNA for the CDR3 is TGTGCCTCACCGCGAGGGGACACCTACAATGAGCAGTTCTTC.

This sequence joins TRBV5-1 and TRBJ2-1; 9 bases align to TRBD1. The DNA matches TRBJ2-7 better at its end, which makes the J call doubtful. Germline V CDR1 and CDR2: SGHRS, YFSETQ. The CDR3 length is 15 residues. The CDR3 bases are TGCGCCAGCAGCCCCGGGACAGGGACCTACAATGAGCAGTACTTC. This gives the protein CASSPGTGTYNEQYF.

A single count supports this clonotype. V is TRBV18 and J is TRBJ1-5; D is unresolved. The CDR3 has 16 amino acids. V lost 3 bases and J lost 4, with 16 bases in between. Per germline, CDR1 KGHSH and CDR2 LQKENI. CDR3 bases: TGTGCCAGCTCACCTTCCTCGGACCGGATAAATCAGCCCCAGCATTTT. Residues: CASSPSSDRINQPQHF.

The chain recombines TRBV7-8 with TRBJ2-5; 11 bases fit TRBD1. The J call may be incorrect, as the DNA end agrees better with TRBJ2-7. Germline V gives CDR1 SGHVS, CDR2 FQNEAQ. The CDR3 spans 15 residues. As DNA, the CDR3 is TGTGCCAGCAGCCAGAGCTTGGGACAGGGGGACGAGCAGTACTTC. This sequence encodes CASSQSLGQGDEQYF.

V gene TRBV29-1 combines with J gene TRBJ2-5; 8 bases are a match to TRBD2. Germline V CDR1 and CDR2: SQVTM, ANQGSEA. The V segment lost 4 bases and the J segment 4 bases; nucleotides outside the gene matches: 5. The CDR3 sequence is 13 residues long. The CDR3 loop reads CSVASAGAETQYF. The CDR3 DNA follows: TGCAGCGTTGCGTCAGCGGGAGCAGAGACCCAGTACTTC.

This clonotype was seen a handful of times. The chain couples TRBV10-3 to TRBJ2-7; D not resolved. This CDR3 spans 13 amino acids. Germline CDR1 reads ENHRY; CDR2 reads SYGVKD. Trimming removed 2 bases at V and 3 bases at J, with 8 bases between. CDR3 in amino acids: CAISEVALYEQYF. CDR3 nucleotide sequence: TGTGCCATCAGTGAGGTGGCTCTCTACGAGCAGTACTTC.

The chain joins TRBV29-1 to TRBJ2-7, with D uncertain. CDR1 and CDR2 from the germline V gene are SQVTM and ANQGSEA. V lost 7 bases and J 0 bases, leaving 10 bases between the germline ends. The CDR3 is made up of 12 amino acids. The CDR3 bases are TGCAGCGCCAGGATACCCTCCTACGAGCAGTACTTC. The encoded protein is CSARIPSYEQYF.

In this sample, this clonotype turned up a few times. V usage is TRBV10-3 and J usage is TRBJ2-1; TRBD2 is a possible D gene (6 bases). V lost 10 bases and J lost 5, with 18 bases in between. This CDR3 contains 14 residues. Germline CDR1 reads ENHRY; CDR2 reads SYGVKD. As DNA, the CDR3 is TGTGCCACTCAGGGCGGGATAACCAACAATGAGCAGTTCTTC. Amino acids: CATQGGITNNEQFF.

This clonotype turned up a few times. The chain carries TRBV19 and TRBJ2-1; TRBD2 matches at 14 bases. The V gene end was trimmed by 3 bases and the J gene end by 6 bases; junction bases not matched to a gene: 1. The germline gives CDR1 LNHDA, CDR2 SQIVND (reference sequence). The CDR3 covers 15 residues. In nucleotides, the CDR3 is TGTGCCAGTAGTATTGGGACTAGCGGGGGCAATGAGCAGTTCTTC. This codes for CASSIGTSGGNEQFF.